The next 9 T cell receptor beta chains were all read from a single sample in a study of blood T cells in healthy people across ages. Alongside a J-beta primer mix, a sample-barcoded 5' primer served in a second PCR lasting roughly 6 to 12 cycles. TCRdb reanalysed the 5' RACE reads using MiXCR and keeps one entry per CDR3 protein. The sample yields 1.5 million or so distinct CDR3 sequences, roughly 45% seen once. The specimen was blood. The source is a woman aged 18-30 years in good health.

This clonotype appeared many times. The genes are TRBV7-6 and TRBJ2-6, with D tentatively TRBD2 (7 bases). This CDR3 spans 16 amino acids. Trimming left V 1 base short and J 2 bases short, with 9 bases between. Germline CDR1 and CDR2: SGHVS and FNYEAQ. The CDR3 here is CASSLGRGPGANVLTF. The CDR3 DNA reads TGTGCCAGCAGCTTAGGGCGGGGGCCTGGGGCCAACGTCCTGACTTTC.

The chain has TRBV3-1 and TRBJ2-7; D may match TRBD1 or TRBD2 (5 bases each). The CDR3 runs to 12 residues. V lost 1 base, J lost 7 bases, and 8 bases lay in between. From germline, CDR1 is LGHDT and CDR2 YNNKEL (reference sequence). The CDR3 region has the DNA TGTGCCAGCAGCCAAGCGGGGCATGAGCAGTACTTC. As protein: CASSQAGHEQYF.

The chain uses TRBV6-6 and TRBJ2-1; the D is unclear. Germline V CDR1 and CDR2: MNHNY, SVGAGI (reference sequence). The CDR3 has 12 amino acids. Deletions cut 11 bases from V and 6 bases from J, with 14 bases between. The CDR3 region has the DNA TGTGCCCGCAACCAAGGGTCCAATGAGCAGTTCTTC. The encoded protein is CARNQGSNEQFF.

This chain links TRBV4-1 with TRBJ2-1, with TRBD2 matching over 9 bases. The V segment lost 6 bases and the J segment 8 bases; nucleotides outside the gene matches: 11. The CDR3 length is 15 residues. Germline-derived CDR1 and CDR2 are MGHRA and YSYEKL. This chain's CDR3 is CASSQRRLADDEQFF. CDR3 nucleotide sequence: TGCGCCAGCAGTCAACGCCGACTAGCGGACGATGAGCAGTTCTTC.

DNA for the CDR3: TGCGCCGGAGATCAGCGGGGGAGCACAGATACGCAGTATTTT. Translated: CAGDQRGSTDTQYF. The rearrangement joins TRBV5-1 to TRBJ2-3; 8 positions agree with TRBD2. With V trimmed by 10 bases and J by 0 bases, 7 bases remained unmatched. Germline V CDR1 and CDR2: SGHRS, YFSETQ. The CDR3 totals 14 residues.

The chain joins TRBV11-2 to TRBJ2-2; D unresolved. The CDR3 has 12 amino acids. CDR1 is SGHAT, CDR2 FQNNGV, per germline. Trimming stripped 1 base from V and 7 bases from J, with 4 bases between. In DNA, the CDR3 is TGTGCCAGCAGCTTAGCGGTCGGGGAGCTGTTTTTT. Translating it yields CASSLAVGELFF.

This sequence joins TRBV12-3 or TRBV12-4 and TRBJ1-2, with 8 positions matching TRBD1. V gave up 10 bases and J gave up 4 bases; unmatched junction bases: 14. The CDR3 sequence is 15 residues long. The CDR3 here is CANVGTGSPPYGYTF. The CDR3 nucleotides read TGTGCCAACGTAGGGACAGGCAGCCCACCCTATGGCTACACCTTC.

The chain combines TRBV6-6 with TRBJ1-1; a possible D gene is TRBD1 (5 bases). Germline V gene lookup returns CDR1 MNHNY and CDR2 SVGAGI (reference sequence). V lost 0 bases and J 7 bases, leaving 21 bases between the germline ends. The CDR3 length is 17 residues. CDR3 loop: CASSYSSTDPGTGEAFF. DNA for the CDR3: TGTGCCAGCAGTTACTCTTCGACGGACCCGGGAACAGGTGAAGCTTTCTTT.

The rearrangement uses TRBV2 and TRBJ2-6; the match to TRBD1 covers 9 bases. J lost 0 bases, V lost 6 bases, and 6 bases had no gene match. The CDR3 runs 17 residues. The germline CDR1 and CDR2 sequences are SNHLY and FYNNEI. The CDR3 coding sequence is TGTGCCAGCAGCGGGACAGGGAAAATCTCTGGGGCCAACGTCCTGACTTTC. Translated, it gives CASSGTGKISGANVLTF. The variable domain in full, completed from reference TRBV2 and TRBJ2-6, reads EPEVTQTPSHQVTQMGQEVILRCVPISNHLYFYWYRQILGQKVEFLVSFYNNEISEKSEIFDDQFSVERPDGSNFTLKIRSTKLEDSAMYFCASSGTGKISGANVLTFGAGSRLTVL.